These 15 T cell receptor beta chains came from one sample sequenced in a study of T cell changes during pregnancy in multiple sclerosis. Some clones are missing from TCRdb's copy, which holds only in-frame ones; the method was immunoSEQ multiplex PCR. The sample has 80,000 to 95,000 clones, about 96% seen once; the top ten hold around 1%. This specimen consisted of peripheral blood, obtained in the second trimester of pregnancy. The receptors derive from a female donor with multiple sclerosis, enrolled in a pregnancy study.

The rearrangement links TRBV7-2 to TRBJ2-7; 9 nucleotides agree with TRBD1. Germline CDR1 and CDR2: SGHTA and FQGNSA. V trimming: 1 base; J trimming: 7 bases; junction bases outside the gene matches: 5. The CDR3 is made up of 14 amino acids. CDR3 region: CASSLDNRGREQYF. The DNA for the CDR3 is TGTGCCAGCAGCTTAGATAACAGGGGGCGGGAGCAGTACTTC.

The chain's CDR3 is CASSSTGNTEAFF. For the CDR3, the DNA is TGTGCCAGCTCCTCGACAGGGAACACTGAAGCTTTCTTT. The chain links TRBV18 to TRBJ1-1, with D tentatively TRBD1 (6 bases). The V and J ends lost 6 bases and 1 base respectively, with 9 bases between them. CDR1 and CDR2 (germline): KGHSH, LQKENI. This CDR3 spans 13 amino acids. Full variable domain (remainder filled in from reference TRBV18 and TRBJ1-1): NAGVMQNPRHLVRRRGQEARLRCSPMKGHSHVYWYRQLPEEGLKFMVYLQKENIIDESGMPKERFSAEFPKEGPSILRIQQVVRGDSAAYFCASSSTGNTEAFFGQGTRLTVV.

The rearrangement links TRBV2 to TRBJ2-2; 9 nucleotides line up with TRBD2. The germline CDR1 and CDR2 sequences are SNHLY and FYNNEI. V lost 3 bases, J lost 6 bases, and 11 bases stayed unmatched. CDR3 length equals 17 residues. The CDR3 DNA sequence: TGTGCCAGCAGTGATCTTGTAGGGCTAGCGGGACCCGGGGAGCTGTTTTTT. Translated: CASSDLVGLAGPGELFF.

V gene TRBV28 combines with J gene TRBJ2-3; 7 bases fit TRBD1. J lost 7 bases, V lost 2 bases, and 6 bases had no gene match. CDR1 and CDR2 (germline): MDHEN, SYDVKM. The CDR3 totals 14 residues. The CDR3 sequence is CASSLHRGGNTQYF. As DNA, the CDR3 is TGTGCCAGCAGTTTACACAGGGGTGGCAATACGCAGTATTTT.

J is TRBJ1-3 and V is TRBV12-5; possible D gene TRBD1, 6 bases. The CDR3 runs 16 residues. V was cut by 0 bases and J by 2 bases, with 11 bases left in between. The germline CDR1 and CDR2 sequences are LGHNT and FRNRAP. The CDR3 loop reads CASGLVLAGAGNTIYF. The CDR3 coding sequence is TGTGCTAGTGGTTTGGTACTGGCAGGGGCTGGAAACACCATATATTTT.

The chain employs TRBV2 and TRBJ1-1; D is ambiguous. The V end was cut by 5 bases, the J end by 5 bases, with 9 bases between. Germline V gene lookup returns CDR1 SNHLY and CDR2 FYNNEI. This CDR3 spans 12 amino acids. The CDR3 spells CASSTSVTEAFF. As DNA, the CDR3 is TGTGCCAGCAGTACCTCAGTGACTGAAGCTTTCTTT.

The gene calls are TRBV7-6 and TRBJ2-2; 10 nucleotides align to TRBD1. J was trimmed by 6 bases and V by 5 bases; bases with no gene match: 3. CDR1 is SGHVS and CDR2 is FNYEAQ in the germline V gene. This CDR3 comprises 14 residues. In DNA, the CDR3 is TGTGCCAGCAGCCGGGGACAGGGGTCCGGGGAGCTGTTTTTT. Its protein is CASSRGQGSGELFF. Based on the CDR3 plus reference TRBV7-6 and TRBJ2-2, the full variable domain is GAGVSQSPRYKVTKRGQDVALRCDPISGHVSLYWYRQALGQGPEFLTYFNYEAQQDKSGLPNDRFSAERPEGSISTLTIQRTEQRDSAMYRCASSRGQGSGELFFGEGSRLTVL.

V usage is TRBV28 and J usage is TRBJ2-2; perhaps TRBD2 as D (6 bases). CDR3 length: 16 amino acids. V was trimmed by 2 bases and J by 1 base, leaving 11 bases between them. The germline gives CDR1 MDHEN, CDR2 SYDVKM. The CDR3 protein is CASSLLGGMNTGELFF. CDR3 nucleotide sequence: TGTGCCAGCAGTTTACTGGGCGGGATGAACACCGGGGAGCTGTTTTTT.

The rearrangement links TRBV6-1 to TRBJ2-5, with 11 bases lining up with TRBD2. Germline-derived CDR1 and CDR2 are MNHNS and SASEGT. V shed 2 bases, J shed 4 bases, and the junction held 12 bases outside the gene matches. This CDR3 comprises 18 residues. The CDR3 here is CASSERTSGPGGRETQYF. CDR3 DNA sequence: TGTGCCAGCAGTGAACGGACTAGCGGGCCCGGAGGGCGAGAGACCCAGTACTTC.

V gene TRBV25-1 combines with J gene TRBJ2-7; perhaps TRBD2 as D (6 bases). The CDR3 is 16 residues long. The germline CDR1 and CDR2 sequences are MGHDK and SYGVNS. With 5 bases removed from V and 4 bases from J, the gap between germline ends came to 21 bases. This chain's CDR3 is CASSISGPRTFYEQYF. In DNA, the CDR3 is TGTGCCAGCAGTATTAGCGGACCCCGAACCTTTTACGAGCAGTACTTC.

CDR3: CSIGGGNSNQPQHF. The DNA of the CDR3 is TGCAGCATTGGCGGGGGGAATAGCAATCAGCCCCAGCATTTT. The V call is TRBV29-1, the J call TRBJ1-5; D is perhaps TRBD1 (5 bases). The CDR3 extends over 14 amino acids. V was cut by 8 bases and J by 0 bases, with 14 bases left in between. CDR1 and CDR2 (germline): SQVTM, ANQGSEA.

The DNA of the CDR3 is TGTGCCAGCAATCCACAGGGAGCGAACACCGGGGAGCTGTTTTTT. This codes for CASNPQGANTGELFF. V is TRBV2 and J is TRBJ2-2; D perhaps matches TRBD1 (6 bases). Trimming pared 7 bases from V and 0 bases from J, leaving 12 bases between. The CDR3 is made up of 15 amino acids. Looked up from germline, CDR1 is SNHLY and CDR2 is FYNNEI.

The chain joins TRBV4-2 to TRBJ2-1, with D possibly matching TRBD2 (6 bases). The CDR3 loop spans 16 amino acids. The V end was cut by 0 bases, the J end by 1 base, with 10 bases between. CDR1 and CDR2 (germline): LGHNA, YNFKEQ. CDR3 in amino acids: CASSQEPSVSYNEQFF. CDR3 coding DNA: TGTGCCAGCAGCCAAGAACCTAGCGTGTCCTACAATGAGCAGTTCTTC.

This chain joins TRBV9 and TRBJ2-7; 10 bases agree with TRBD1. V lost 0 bases and J lost 2; bases outside the gene matches: 2. The CDR3 totals 15 residues. Germline V gene sequence: CDR1 SGDLS, CDR2 YYNGEE. CDR3 region: CASSVGTGGTYEQYF. CDR3 nucleotide sequence: TGTGCCAGCAGCGTAGGGACAGGGGGAACCTACGAGCAGTACTTC. The entire variable domain, with the rest obtained from reference TRBV9 and TRBJ2-7, is as follows: DSGVTQTPKHLITATGQRVTLRCSPRSGDLSVYWYQQSLDQGLQFLIQYYNGEERAKGNILERFSAQQFPDLHSELNLSSLELGDSALYFCASSVGTGGTYEQYFGPGTRLTVT.

V usage is TRBV4-3 and J usage is TRBJ2-2; D may be TRBD2 (6 bases). There are 15 residues in the CDR3. V was trimmed by 2 bases and J by 3 bases, leaving 10 bases between them. From germline, CDR1 is LGHNA and CDR2 YSLEER. CDR3 sequence reads: CASSQSGVDTGELFF. The CDR3 nucleotides read TGCGCCAGCAGCCAATCGGGGGTTGACACCGGGGAGCTGTTTTTT.